This entry is about one T cell receptor (beta chain). Its recognized antigen is unknown. Base qualities are missing; no much larger clone stands one base away. The sample's time point label, in plain terms: about 28 days (+/-7) after the second vaccine dose. AZD1222 recipients whose second dose came at about 4 weeks and those whose second dose came at about 12 weeks were combined into one group, since spike-specific TCR depth and breadth did not differ between the two schedules. Vaccinee samples were obtained from the UK trials COV001 and COV002, which included a single-blind randomized controlled phase 2/3 trial of AZD1222 (ChAdOx1 nCoV-19) in healthy adults. Trial participant PBMC samples were collected at day 0 and day 28 after the second dose for TCRbeta chain sequencing. The CDR3, cysteine through phenylalanine, is 16 amino acids long. Only the CDR3 portion is preserved as DNA: 48 bases, with reading frame beginning at the first base. Germline trimming amounts to 2 bases on V and 11 bases on J, with 9 as the count of junction bases outside the gene matches. The germline V gene supplies CDR1 MDHEN and CDR2 SYDVKM.

This sample was taken from a study of T cell responses to AZD1222 COVID-19 vaccine (dated by TCRdb to the early 2020s). As for the study more broadly: TCR sequencing covered 233 trial participants: 200 to 220 given two doses of AZD1222 and some 25 given two doses of MenACWY control vaccine. Trial participants were enrolled by age into subgroups of 18-55, 56-69 and 70-plus years, and roughly 150, 30 and 60 TCR-sequenced participants, respectively, were included in these subgroups.

General study outcomes and caveats: CD4 TCRs associated with the vaccine covered the entire spike protein, and the dominant responses were in regions 160-218 and 743-854. Reportedly, almost half of the unique spike-specific TCRs recognized epitopes lying outside the regions that are mutated in the B.1.351 and B.1.1.7 variants. The 56-69-year group was small, and its depth increase did not reach significance, likely because of low power. Participants were mostly white British and included more females than males, and it was suggested by the authors that clonal diversity may have been underestimated. Because no day 14 peak-response samples were available, repertoires were characterized only after the peak T cell response. Conclusions about previously exposed vaccinees are limited, since just 5 to 7 AZD1222 recipients were seropositive for SARS-CoV-2 at baseline. A significant rise in spike-specific TCR breadth and depth was observed after two AZD1222 doses relative to day 0 and relative to MenACWY recipients.

The CDR3 regions of human TCRbeta chains were subjected to immunosequencing. Per the original workflow: TCRs in the repertoires were compared against a reference library of SARS-CoV-2-specific TCRs that had been generated with the MIRA antigen-specificity platform. Breadth meant the fraction of unique TCRs that were SARS-CoV-2-associated, whereas depth meant the fraction of total T cells that were SARS-CoV-2-associated. Using the MIRA data, every spike-specific TCR was mapped to the spike region that the TCR reacted to and assigned to either a CD4 or a CD8 class. Log10-transformed breadth and depth values were compared by one-way ANOVA with Sidak's multiple comparisons tests. TCRdb stores this immuneACCESS table with in-frame sequences only. Part of the clones is absent; in the studies checked, under half of the shortfall reflects unresolved V genes, and no reason is known for the rest. Clone size and the V and J calls come from that table; the DNA yielded D and trimming. This sample holds some 150,000 clones; almost 95% were observed only once. Roughly 3.5% of the sample goes to the ten largest clones.

This sequence uses TRBV28 and TRBJ1-6; 10 bases in between match TRBD1. This sequence was found in an adult who received the AZD1222 COVID-19 vaccine. Specimen: peripheral blood, collected 28 days after the second AZD1222 dose. This receptor carries the CDR3 CASSLPGTGVRAPLHF. The DNA reads TGTGCCAGCAGTTTACCCGGGACAGGGGTCAGGGCACCCCTCCACTTT.